This T cell receptor beta chain was sequenced in a study of shared clonotypes between healthy human individuals. The wider study: Participating donors consisted of a couple of women and a few men aged 18 to 49.

Unsorted PBMCs provided DNA that was sequenced on ten immunoSEQ deep assay plates. Sequencing used immunoSEQ multiplex PCR; TCRdb keeps in-frame clones, though not all of them. The sample consists of about 600,000 clones, around 78% of them appearing once. The sample consisted of PBMCs. The receptor was derived from a woman in her thirties or forties in good health. Some clones in this sample may be carry-over from other donors' samples.

CDR3 sequence (DNA): TGTGCCAGCAGCACGGACCGAAACAATGAGCAGTTCTTC. Protein product: CASSTDRNNEQFF. This chain links TRBV7-6 with TRBJ2-1; D not resolved. The CDR3 loop spans 13 amino acids. Between the trimmed V and J ends, which lost 5 bases and 5 bases, there was a span of 10 bases. Germline CDR1 SGHVS, CDR2 FNYEAQ. Full variable domain (missing parts from reference TRBV7-6 and TRBJ2-1): GAGVSQSPRYKVTKRGQDVALRCDPISGHVSLYWYRQALGQGPEFLTYFNYEAQQDKSGLPNDRFSAERPEGSISTLTIQRTEQRDSAMYRCASSTDRNNEQFFGPGTRLTVL.